A single TCR beta chain is shown here with its context. The data were taken from a study of blood T cell repertoires in COVID-19. Study information: COVID-19 samples, acute and convalescent, were from the United States, Italy and Spain.

Authors' data handling: From reference gene primer amplification, estimates of nucleated cell counts were derived. The table came from immunoSEQ multiplex PCR; TCRdb's copy has only in-frame clones and leaves some out. From that table come the V and J calls and clone size; the DNA was used to work out D and trimming. The sample yields more than 200,000 clones, more than 75% seen once. Input material: PBMCs or T cells enriched from blood (not recorded which). The clonotype was recovered from a man aged 25-45 years in a cohort exposed to, infected with or recovered from COVID-19 (not recorded which).

As DNA, the CDR3 is TGCGCCAGCAGCCAAGATGGTTTATTCGGCAGGACTTCTTCACCCCTCCACTTT. It yields the protein CASSQDGLFGRTSSPLHF. This chain uses TRBV4-3 with TRBJ1-6; D remains ambiguous. Germline V gene lookup returns CDR1 LGHNA and CDR2 YSLEER. CDR3 length equals 18 residues. The germline V and J ends were trimmed by 0 bases and 9 bases, with 21 bases remaining between them.